This T cell receptor beta chain was identified in a study of T cell responses to AZD1222 COVID-19 vaccine. For this clone: No antigen is known for it.

The germline gives CDR1 LNHDA, CDR2 SQIVND (reference sequence). This CDR3 has 16 amino acids. V shed 5 bases and J 6 bases; nucleotides not matched to a gene: 12. The study, taken as a whole, reports: Just a handful of AZD1222 recipients tested seropositive at baseline. Across spike, vaccine-associated CD4 TCRs were found, dominant at 160-218 and 743-854. Donors, mostly white British, included more females; clonal diversity was possibly underestimated. Spike-specific TCR repertoires showed rising breadth and depth after two AZD1222 doses.

Using immunoSEQ multiplex PCR, the repertoire was profiled, and TCRdb retains in-frame clones only, with some absent. The profile shows approximately 150,000 clones, less than 95% of them singletons. Source: peripheral blood, taken 28 days after the second AZD1222 dose. V and J are TRBV19 and TRBJ1-5, with 8 bases lining up with TRBD1. The TCR originated in an adult who received the AZD1222 COVID-19 vaccine. The CDR3 is CASSPIRGPEIQPQHF. In DNA, the CDR3 is TGTGCCAGTAGTCCAATCAGGGGGCCCGAGATTCAGCCCCAGCATTTT.